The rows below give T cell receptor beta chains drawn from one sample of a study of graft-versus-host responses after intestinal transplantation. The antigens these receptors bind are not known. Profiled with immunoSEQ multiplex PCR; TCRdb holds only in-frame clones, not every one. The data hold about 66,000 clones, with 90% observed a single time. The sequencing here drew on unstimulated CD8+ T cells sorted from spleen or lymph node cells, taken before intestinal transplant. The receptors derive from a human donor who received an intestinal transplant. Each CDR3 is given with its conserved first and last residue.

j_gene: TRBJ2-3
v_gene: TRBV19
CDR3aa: CASSPGTVFPDTQYF

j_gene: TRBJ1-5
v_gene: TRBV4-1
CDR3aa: CASSQDLPGRVRQPQHF

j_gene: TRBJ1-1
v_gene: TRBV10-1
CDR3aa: CASSTGFETTEAFF

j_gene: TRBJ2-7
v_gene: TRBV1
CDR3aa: CTSSQPPTGSRGYEQYF

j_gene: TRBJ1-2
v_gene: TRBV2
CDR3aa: CASDDRGYGYTF

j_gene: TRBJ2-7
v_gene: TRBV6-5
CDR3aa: CASSKGTGSYEQYF

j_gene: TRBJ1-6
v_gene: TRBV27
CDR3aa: CASTYSGGPNSPLHF

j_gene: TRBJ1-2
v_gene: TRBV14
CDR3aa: CASSPGGWGYTF

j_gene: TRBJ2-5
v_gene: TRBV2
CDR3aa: CASAAGTSETQYF

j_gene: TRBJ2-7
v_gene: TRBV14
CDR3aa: CASSQVGSSYEQYF

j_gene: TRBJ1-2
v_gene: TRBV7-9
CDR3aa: CASSLVGGTGYCGYTF

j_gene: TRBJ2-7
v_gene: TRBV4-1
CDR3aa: CASSPYGGESPYEQYF

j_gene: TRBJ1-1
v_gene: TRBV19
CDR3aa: CASSYLHKGGTEAFF

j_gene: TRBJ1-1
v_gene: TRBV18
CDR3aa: CASSPVDRNTEAFF

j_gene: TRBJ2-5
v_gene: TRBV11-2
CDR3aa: CASSWGAGGGGETQYF

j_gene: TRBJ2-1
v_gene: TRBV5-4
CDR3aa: CASSRRGSNNEQFF

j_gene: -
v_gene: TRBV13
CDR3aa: CASSPTEGQSRYEQYF

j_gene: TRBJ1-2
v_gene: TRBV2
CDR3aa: CASRGLIQGYDYGYTF